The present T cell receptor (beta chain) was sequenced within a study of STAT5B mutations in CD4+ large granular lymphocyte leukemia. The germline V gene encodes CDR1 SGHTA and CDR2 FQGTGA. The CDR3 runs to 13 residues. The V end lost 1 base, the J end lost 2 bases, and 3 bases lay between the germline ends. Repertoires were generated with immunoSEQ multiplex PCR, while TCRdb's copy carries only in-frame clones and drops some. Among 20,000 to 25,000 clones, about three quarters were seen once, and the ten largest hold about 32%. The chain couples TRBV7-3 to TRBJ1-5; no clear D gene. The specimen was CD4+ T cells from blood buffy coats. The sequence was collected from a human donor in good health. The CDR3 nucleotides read TGTGCCAGCAGCTTAAGACGCAATCAGCCCCAGCATTTT. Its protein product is CASSLRRNQPQHF. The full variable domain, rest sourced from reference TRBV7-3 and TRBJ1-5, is GAGVSQTPSNKVTEKGKYVELRCDPISGHTALYWYRQSLGQGPEFLIYFQGTGAADDSGLPNDRFFAVRPEGSVSTLKIQRTERGDSAVYLCASSLRRNQPQHFGDGTRLSIL.